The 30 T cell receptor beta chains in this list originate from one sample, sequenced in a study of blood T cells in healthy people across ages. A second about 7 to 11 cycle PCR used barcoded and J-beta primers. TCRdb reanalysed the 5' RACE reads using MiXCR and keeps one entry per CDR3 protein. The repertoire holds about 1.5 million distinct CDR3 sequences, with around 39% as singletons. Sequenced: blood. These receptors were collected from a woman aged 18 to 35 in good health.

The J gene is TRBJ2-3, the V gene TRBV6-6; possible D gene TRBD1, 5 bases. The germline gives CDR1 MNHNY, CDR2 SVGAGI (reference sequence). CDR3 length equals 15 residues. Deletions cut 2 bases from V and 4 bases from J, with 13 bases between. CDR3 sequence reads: CASSYRQGQADTQYF. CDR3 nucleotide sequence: TGTGCCAGCAGTTACAGGCAGGGTCAAGCAGATACGCAGTATTTT.

The CDR3 spells CASSQGTSGSRSSYNEQFF. In DNA, the CDR3 is TGTGCCAGCAGCCAAGGAACTAGCGGGTCCAGAAGCTCCTACAATGAGCAGTTCTTC. This chain uses TRBV14 with TRBJ2-1; 9 bases fit TRBD2. The CDR3 extends over 19 amino acids. Germline trimming cut 1 base from V and 0 bases from J; bases unmatched to any gene: 10. Germline V gene data show CDR1 as SGHDN and CDR2 as FVKESK.

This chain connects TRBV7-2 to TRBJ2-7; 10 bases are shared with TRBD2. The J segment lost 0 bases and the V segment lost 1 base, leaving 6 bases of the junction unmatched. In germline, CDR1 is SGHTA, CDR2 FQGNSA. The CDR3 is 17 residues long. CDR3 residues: CASSLGSSGSSSYEQYF. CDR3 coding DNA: TGTGCCAGCAGCTTAGGATCTAGCGGGAGCAGCTCCTACGAGCAGTACTTC.

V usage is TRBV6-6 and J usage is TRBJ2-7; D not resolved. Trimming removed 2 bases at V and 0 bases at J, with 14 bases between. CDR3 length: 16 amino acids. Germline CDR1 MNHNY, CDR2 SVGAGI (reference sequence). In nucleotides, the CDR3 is TGTGCCAGCAGTTACCCTGCGACCGTGAGCTCCTACGAGCAGTACTTC. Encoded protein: CASSYPATVSSYEQYF.

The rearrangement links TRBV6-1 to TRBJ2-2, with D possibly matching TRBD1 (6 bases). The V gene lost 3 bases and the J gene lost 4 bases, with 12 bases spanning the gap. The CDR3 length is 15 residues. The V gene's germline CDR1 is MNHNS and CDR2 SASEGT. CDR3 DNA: TGTGCCAGCAGTGAGCAGGGGCGCAGCACCGGGGAGCTGTTTTTT. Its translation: CASSEQGRSTGELFF.

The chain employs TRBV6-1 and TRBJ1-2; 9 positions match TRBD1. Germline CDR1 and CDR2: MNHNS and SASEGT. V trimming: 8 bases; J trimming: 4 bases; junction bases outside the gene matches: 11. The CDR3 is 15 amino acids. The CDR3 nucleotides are TGTGCCAGCCGGCCCAGGACAGGGGTTTTCTATGGCTACACCTTC. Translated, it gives CASRPRTGVFYGYTF.

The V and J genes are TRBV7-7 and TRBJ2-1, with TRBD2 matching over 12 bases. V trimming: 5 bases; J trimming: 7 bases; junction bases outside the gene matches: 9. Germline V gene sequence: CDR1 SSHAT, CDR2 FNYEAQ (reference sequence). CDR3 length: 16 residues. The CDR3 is CASSAGRGLAGNEQFF. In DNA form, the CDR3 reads TGTGCCAGCAGCGCTGGTCGCGGACTAGCGGGAAATGAGCAGTTCTTC.

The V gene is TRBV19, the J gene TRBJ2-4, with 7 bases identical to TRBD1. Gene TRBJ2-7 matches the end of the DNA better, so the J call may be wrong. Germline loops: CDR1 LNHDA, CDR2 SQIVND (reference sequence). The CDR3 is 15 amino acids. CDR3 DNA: TGTGCCAGTAGTATAGAAGTACAGGGGAGTAACGAGCAGTACTTC. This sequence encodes CASSIEVQGSNEQYF.

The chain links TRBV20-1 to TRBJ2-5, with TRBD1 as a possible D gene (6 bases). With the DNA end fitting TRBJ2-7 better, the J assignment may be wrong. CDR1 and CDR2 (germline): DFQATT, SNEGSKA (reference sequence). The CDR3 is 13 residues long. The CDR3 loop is CSASLAGAHEQYF. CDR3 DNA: TGCAGTGCTAGTTTGGCAGGGGCCCACGAGCAGTACTTC.

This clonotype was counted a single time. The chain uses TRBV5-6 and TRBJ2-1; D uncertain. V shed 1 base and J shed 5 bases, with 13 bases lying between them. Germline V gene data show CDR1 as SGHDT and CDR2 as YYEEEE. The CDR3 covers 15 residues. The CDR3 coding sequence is TGTGCCAGCAGCTTGAATGGGCAGGCCCACAATGAGCAGTTCTTC. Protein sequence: CASSLNGQAHNEQFF.

The CDR3 nucleotides are TGTGCCAGCAGTTACAGTAATGGTCTGGGGCCCGCCGTGGGAGAGCAGTACTTC. The encoded protein is CASSYSNGLGPAVGEQYF. The V call is TRBV6-5, the J call TRBJ2-7; perhaps TRBD1 as D (5 bases). Germline-derived CDR1 and CDR2 are MNHEY and SVGAGI. The CDR3 contains 18 residues. V lost 2 bases, J lost 7 bases, and 27 bases lay in between.

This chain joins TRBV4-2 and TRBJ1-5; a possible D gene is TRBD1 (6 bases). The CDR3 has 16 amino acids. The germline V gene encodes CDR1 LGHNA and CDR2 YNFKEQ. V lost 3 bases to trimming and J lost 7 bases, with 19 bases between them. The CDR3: CASSQGGANLGQPQHF. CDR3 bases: TGTGCCAGCAGCCAGGGGGGCGCAAACTTGGGACAGCCCCAGCATTTT.

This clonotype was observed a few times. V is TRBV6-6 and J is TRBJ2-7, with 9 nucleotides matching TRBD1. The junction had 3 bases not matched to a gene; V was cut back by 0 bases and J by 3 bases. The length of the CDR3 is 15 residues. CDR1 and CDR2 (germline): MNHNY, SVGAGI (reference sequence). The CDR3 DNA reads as TGTGCCAGCAGTTACTCGGGACAGGGAGACTACGAGCAGTACTTC. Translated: CASSYSGQGDYEQYF.

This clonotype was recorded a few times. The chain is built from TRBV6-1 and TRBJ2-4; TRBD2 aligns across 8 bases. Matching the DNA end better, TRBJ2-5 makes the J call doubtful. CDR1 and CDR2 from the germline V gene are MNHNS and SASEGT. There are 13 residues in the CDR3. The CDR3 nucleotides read TGTGCCAGCCGGACGGGGGGGATAGAGACCCAGTACTTC. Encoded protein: CASRTGGIETQYF.

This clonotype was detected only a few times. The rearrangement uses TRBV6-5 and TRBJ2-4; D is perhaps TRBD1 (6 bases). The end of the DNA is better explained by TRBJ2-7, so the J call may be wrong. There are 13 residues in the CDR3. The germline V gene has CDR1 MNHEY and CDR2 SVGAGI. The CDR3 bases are TGTGCCAGCCGGAACGGACAGTCCTACGAGCAGTACTTC. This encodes CASRNGQSYEQYF.

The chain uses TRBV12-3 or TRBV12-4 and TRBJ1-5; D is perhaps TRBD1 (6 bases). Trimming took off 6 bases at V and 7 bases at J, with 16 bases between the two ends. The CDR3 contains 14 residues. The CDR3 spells CASRIGQIGQPQHF. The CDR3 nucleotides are TGTGCCAGCAGGATTGGACAGATTGGGCAGCCCCAGCATTTT.

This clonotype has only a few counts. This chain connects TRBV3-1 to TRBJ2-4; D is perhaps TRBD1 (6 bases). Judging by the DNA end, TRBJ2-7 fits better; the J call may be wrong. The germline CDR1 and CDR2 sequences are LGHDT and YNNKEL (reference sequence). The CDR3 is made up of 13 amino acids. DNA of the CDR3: TGTGCCAGCAGCCAGTTACAGGGCTCCGAGCAGTACTTC. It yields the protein CASSQLQGSEQYF.

DNA of the CDR3: TGTGCCAGCAGCCACGGGACTAGCGGTTGGGAGACCCAGTACTTC. Residues: CASSHGTSGWETQYF. The chain couples TRBV3-1 to TRBJ2-5, with TRBD2 matching 11 bases. This CDR3 has 15 residues. Germline lookup yields CDR1 LGHDT and CDR2 YNNKEL (reference sequence). The V segment lost 3 bases and the J segment 5 bases; nucleotides outside the gene matches: 5.

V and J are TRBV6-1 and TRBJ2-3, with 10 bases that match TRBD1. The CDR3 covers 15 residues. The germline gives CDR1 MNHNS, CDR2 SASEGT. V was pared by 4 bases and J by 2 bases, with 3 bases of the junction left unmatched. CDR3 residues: CASSVGTGVTDTQYF. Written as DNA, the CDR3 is TGTGCCAGCAGTGTTGGGACAGGGGTCACAGATACGCAGTATTTT.

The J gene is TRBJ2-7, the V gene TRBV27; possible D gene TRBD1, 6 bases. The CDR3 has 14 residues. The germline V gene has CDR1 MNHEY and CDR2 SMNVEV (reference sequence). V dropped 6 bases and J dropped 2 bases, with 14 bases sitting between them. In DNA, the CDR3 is TGTGCCAGCAGCCTAAGACAGGTCCCCTACGAGCAGTACTTC. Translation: CASSLRQVPYEQYF.

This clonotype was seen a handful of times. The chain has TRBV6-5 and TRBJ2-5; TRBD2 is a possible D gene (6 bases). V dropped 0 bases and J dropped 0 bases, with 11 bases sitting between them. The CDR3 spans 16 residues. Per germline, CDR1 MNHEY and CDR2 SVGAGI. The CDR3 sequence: CASSYSGSGDQETQYF. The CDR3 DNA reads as TGTGCCAGCAGTTACTCGGGTAGCGGAGACCAAGAGACCCAGTACTTC.

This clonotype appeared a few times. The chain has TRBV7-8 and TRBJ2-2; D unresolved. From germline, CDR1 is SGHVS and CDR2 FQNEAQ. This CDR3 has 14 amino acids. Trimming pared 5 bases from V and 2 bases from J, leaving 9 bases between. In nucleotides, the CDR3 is TGTGCCAGCAGCCCGCAGGTTAACACCGGGGAGCTGTTTTTT. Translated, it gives CASSPQVNTGELFF.

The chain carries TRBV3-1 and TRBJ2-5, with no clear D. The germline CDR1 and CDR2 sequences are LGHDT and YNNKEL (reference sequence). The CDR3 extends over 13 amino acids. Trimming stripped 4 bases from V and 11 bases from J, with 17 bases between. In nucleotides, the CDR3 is TGTGCCAGCAGCCCTCTCGATCTGAGTGAGCAGTACTTC. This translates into CASSPLDLSEQYF.

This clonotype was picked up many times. The CDR3 protein is CASSYTGSTDTQYF. CDR3 DNA: TGTGCCAGCAGTTACACGGGGAGCACAGATACGCAGTATTTT. The chain joins TRBV6-5 to TRBJ2-3; tentatively, D is TRBD2 (5 bases). V was cut by 2 bases and J by 0 bases, with 6 bases left in between. CDR1 is MNHEY, CDR2 SVGAGI, per germline. This CDR3 spans 14 amino acids.

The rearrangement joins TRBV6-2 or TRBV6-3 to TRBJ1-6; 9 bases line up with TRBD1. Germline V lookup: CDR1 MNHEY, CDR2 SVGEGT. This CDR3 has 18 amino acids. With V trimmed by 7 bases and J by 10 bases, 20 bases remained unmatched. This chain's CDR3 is CASTHQQTGGAWKSPLHF. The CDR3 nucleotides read TGTGCCAGCACCCACCAACAAACAGGGGGCGCGTGGAAGTCACCCCTCCACTTT.

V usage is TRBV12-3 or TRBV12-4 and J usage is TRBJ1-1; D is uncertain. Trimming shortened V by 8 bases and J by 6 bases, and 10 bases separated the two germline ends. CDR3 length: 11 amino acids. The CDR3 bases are TGTGCCAGCCGGGTAGAAGCTGAAGCTTTCTTT. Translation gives CASRVEAEAFF.

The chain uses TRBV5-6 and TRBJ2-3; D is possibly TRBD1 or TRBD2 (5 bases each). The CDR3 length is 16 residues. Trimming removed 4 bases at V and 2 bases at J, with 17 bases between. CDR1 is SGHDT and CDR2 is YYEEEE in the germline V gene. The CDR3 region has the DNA TGTGCCAGCAGCGGGGTAAGAGGGGCTTACACAGATACGCAGTATTTT. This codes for CASSGVRGAYTDTQYF.

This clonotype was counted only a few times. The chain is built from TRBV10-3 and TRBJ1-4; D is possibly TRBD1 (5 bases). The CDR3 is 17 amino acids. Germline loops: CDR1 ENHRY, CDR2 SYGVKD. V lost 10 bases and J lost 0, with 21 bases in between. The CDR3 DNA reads TGTGCCACCGGTACGCGGGACGCCTCGGCAACTAATGAAAAACTGTTTTTT. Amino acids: CATGTRDASATNEKLFF.

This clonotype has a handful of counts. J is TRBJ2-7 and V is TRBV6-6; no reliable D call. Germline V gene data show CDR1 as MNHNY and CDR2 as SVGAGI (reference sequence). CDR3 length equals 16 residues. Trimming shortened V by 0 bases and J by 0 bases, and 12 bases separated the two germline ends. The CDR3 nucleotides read TGTGCCAGCAGTTACTCTTTTCGGGTTTCCTCCTACGAGCAGTACTTC. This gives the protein CASSYSFRVSSYEQYF.

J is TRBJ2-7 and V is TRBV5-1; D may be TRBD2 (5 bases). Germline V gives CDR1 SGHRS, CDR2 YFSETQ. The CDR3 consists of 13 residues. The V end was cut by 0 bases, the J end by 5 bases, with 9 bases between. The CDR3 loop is CASSLAVEDEQYF. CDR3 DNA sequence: TGCGCCAGCAGCTTGGCCGTGGAGGACGAGCAGTACTTC.